This is a list of T cell receptor beta chains from one sample in a study of naive and memory T cell subsets. TCRdb reprocessed the 5' RACE reads with MiXCR, giving one entry per CDR3 protein. The repertoire holds tens of thousands of distinct CDR3 sequences, 6.5% to 9% seen once, with roughly 21% in the top ten. These receptors were taken from a female donor in good health. The CDR3 runs from the conserved cysteine through the conserved F or W. The D gene is left open where the match is weak. Clone size appears in some rows only: once, few, many, or a class for an expanded clone.

length	size	D	V	J	DNA	CDR3
16	many	NA	TRBV5-6	TRBJ2-1	TGTGCCAGCAGCTTGCCTACTAAGAACTCCTACAATGAGCAGTTCTTC	CASSLPTKNSYNEQFF
14	many	NA	TRBV29-1	TRBJ2-7	TGCAGCGTGAAACAGGGTACCCGCTACGGAGAGCAGTACTTC	CSVKQGTRYGEQYF
15	NA	TRBD2	TRBV7-9	TRBJ2-7	TGTGCCAGCAGCTTACGGGGGGAGGGATCCTACGAGCAGTACTTC	CASSLRGEGSYEQYF
16	NA	NA	TRBV19	TRBJ1-5	TGTGCCAGTAGTACCCCCGATGCGGGTAGCAATCAGCCCCAGCATTTT	CASSTPDAGSNQPQHF
12	many	NA	TRBV20-1	TRBJ1-1	TGCAGTGCTAGAGGTGAGGGCCCAGAAGCTTTCTTT	CSARGEGPEAFF
13	many	NA	TRBV24-1	TRBJ1-1	TGTGCCACCAGAAAAGGGTGGTCGGATGAAGCTTTCTTT	CATRKGWSDEAFF
13	NA	NA	TRBV27	TRBJ2-7	TGTGCCACCCGGTTGACGGGAGCCTACGAGCAGTACTTC	CATRLTGAYEQYF
14	NA	NA	TRBV7-9	TRBJ1-5	TGTGCCAGCAGCCCCGACACGAGCAATCAGCCCCAGCATTTT	CASSPDTSNQPQHF
14	NA	NA	TRBV28	TRBJ2-3	TGTGCCAGCAGTTCGGACTGGTTAGCAGATACGCAGTATTTT	CASSSDWLADTQYF
13	many	NA	TRBV12-3/TRBV12-4	TRBJ2-1	TGTGCCAGCAGCTACGACAGGTACAATGAGCAGTTCTTC	CASSYDRYNEQFF
12	few	TRBD1	TRBV2	TRBJ2-3	TGTGCCAGCGCCTTGACCGGGACAGTGCAGTATTTT	CASALTGTVQYF
17	NA	TRBD2	TRBV10-2	TRBJ2-2	TGCGCCAGCAGCCGGGGGGGGGGATACGCGAACACCGGGGAGCTGTTTTTT	CASSRGGGYANTGELFF
16	few	TRBD2	TRBV12-3/TRBV12-4	TRBJ2-2	TGTGCCAGCAGTCCCTCCGGGACTAGCGACACCGGGGAGCTGTTTTTT	CASSPSGTSDTGELFF
13	few	TRBD2	TRBV5-8	TRBJ2-7	TGTGCCAGCAGTACTAGCGGGATTTACGAGCAGTACTTC	CASSTSGIYEQYF
16	NA	TRBD1	TRBV18	TRBJ1-6	TGTGCCAGCGCCCTCCCCGGGACAGGGAGGAATTCACCCCTCCACTTT	CASALPGTGRNSPLHF
13	NA	NA	TRBV19	TRBJ1-6	TGTGCCAGTAGTATCCAAGCCGATTCACCCCTCCACTTT	CASSIQADSPLHF
13	NA	NA	TRBV6-6	TRBJ2-5	TGTGCCAGCAGTCAACAGGGTGTAGAGACCCAGTACTTC	CASSQQGVETQYF
15	NA	TRBD1	TRBV28	TRBJ1-2	TGTGCCAGCAGTTTAGGCCCGGACAGGAACTATGGCTACACCTTC	CASSLGPDRNYGYTF
14	NA	NA	TRBV25-1	TRBJ1-2	TGTGCCAGCAGTGAATATAAGGGGAACTATGGCTACACCTTC	CASSEYKGNYGYTF
16	NA	TRBD1	TRBV28	TRBJ1-4	TGTGCCAGCAGTACGAGACAGGGGGCAGGAGGAGAAAAACTGTTTTTT	CASSTRQGAGGEKLFF
15	NA	NA	TRBV2	TRBJ1-6	TGTGCCAGCACCCGGTCCGGTTCGGATAATTCACCCCTCCACTTT	CASTRSGSDNSPLHF
15	few	NA	TRBV20-1	TRBJ1-2	NA	CSARDPGGDFRGYTF
16	NA	TRBD2	TRBV6-5	TRBJ2-3	TGTGCCAGCAGTTACTCGCGGGAGCTCGGTGGGGATACGCAGTATTTT	CASSYSRELGGDTQYF
14	NA	NA	TRBV27	TRBJ2-7	TGTGCCAGCAGCCACGGTCCAGAATCCTACGAGCAGTACTTC	CASSHGPESYEQYF
15	many	NA	TRBV12-3/TRBV12-4	TRBJ1-2	TGTGCCAGCAGGATCTCTACCCCTCGGGTTGGTGGCTACACCTTC	CASRISTPRVGGYTF
14	many	NA	TRBV6-5	TRBJ1-2	TGTGCCAGCAGTCGTACGAGACCGTTCTATGGCTACACCTTC	CASSRTRPFYGYTF
14	NA	NA	TRBV28	TRBJ2-7	TGTGCCAGCACCTGGTACGGCGGGGAAGTCCAGCAGTACTTC	CASTWYGGEVQQYF
14	few	NA	TRBV20-1	TRBJ2-3	TGCAGTGCTAGAGATGCAAGCTTGACAGATACGCAGTATTTT	CSARDASLTDTQYF
13	NA	NA	TRBV6-2/TRBV6-3	TRBJ2-7	TGTGCCAGCAGTGGCTTAAGCTCCTACGAGCAGTACTTC	CASSGLSSYEQYF
14	many	NA	TRBV9	TRBJ1-2	TGTGCCAGCAGGCAAGATAGGATGGGTTTTGGCTACACCTTC	CASRQDRMGFGYTF
14	few	TRBD2	TRBV19	TRBJ2-7	TGTGCCAGTAGTACGTTAGCGGGATCCTACGAGCAGTACTTC	CASSTLAGSYEQYF
14	NA	NA	TRBV19	TRBJ1-5	TGTGCCAGTAGTATCCGTTATAGCAATCAGCCCCAGCATTTT	CASSIRYSNQPQHF
15	few	NA	TRBV20-1	TRBJ1-2	TGCAGTGCTAGTTTGGAGGGCATGGATAACTATGGCTACACCTTC	CSASLEGMDNYGYTF
15	few	NA	TRBV12-3/TRBV12-4	TRBJ1-5	TGTGCCAGCAGGCGGGACACCTTACATAATCAGCCCCAGCATTTT	CASRRDTLHNQPQHF
15	NA	NA	TRBV27	TRBJ1-2	TGTGCCAGCAGTTTATATCCCGGGCTCAGCTATGGCTACACCTTC	CASSLYPGLSYGYTF
15	NA	TRBD2	TRBV4-1	TRBJ2-3	TGCGCCAGCAGCCAAGGCGGGGCGGGAGGGGATACGCAGTATTTT	CASSQGGAGGDTQYF
16	NA	NA	TRBV5-1	TRBJ2-3	TGCGCCAGCAGCTTTGCGACAGTTTCGGGCACAGATACGCAGTATTTT	CASSFATVSGTDTQYF
16	few	TRBD2	TRBV4-1	TRBJ2-1	TGCGCCAGCAGCCAGGGACTAGCAGTTTCCTACAATGAGCAGTTCTTC	CASSQGLAVSYNEQFF
15	few	TRBD1	TRBV19	TRBJ2-2	TGTGCCAGTACCCGACAGGGGGCGGGCACCGGGGAGCTGTTTTTT	CASTRQGAGTGELFF
18	few	NA	TRBV4-1	TRBJ2-4	TGCGCCAGCAGCAACGGGGGGACAGAACTCGTGCTCAAAAACATTCAGTACTTC	CASSNGGTELVLKNIQYF
15	many	NA	TRBV2	TRBJ2-1	TGTGCCAGCAGTGAAGTGCAGAGCTCCTACAATGAGCAGTTCTTC	CASSEVQSSYNEQFF
15	few	NA	TRBV5-4	TRBJ1-4	TGTGCCAGCAGCTTGATGGGGGGAGCCCTTGAAAAACTGTTTTTT	CASSLMGGALEKLFF
12	few	NA	TRBV25-1	TRBJ2-1	TGTGCCAGCAGTGATTCGAGCAATGAGCAGTTCTTC	CASSDSSNEQFF
14	NA	NA	TRBV19	TRBJ1-4	TGTGCCAGTAAGAGGGATACGGGGAATGAAAAACTGTTTTTT	CASKRDTGNEKLFF
14	many	NA	TRBV20-1	TRBJ1-5	TGCAGTGCTAGTTTAGGTGGGACGAATCAGCCCCAGCATTTT	CSASLGGTNQPQHF
16	NA	TRBD2	TRBV12-3/TRBV12-4	TRBJ2-3	TGTGCCAGCGGGCCTCCGTGGGGAGGGAGAACAGATACGCAGTATTTT	CASGPPWGGRTDTQYF